The clone carrying this TCR beta chain has only a few counts. Its cognate antigen is unknown. This entry belongs to a study of beta chain features in type 1 diabetes. Study results and caveats: Shortening of TCRB CDR3s, moderate but significant, appeared in all four CD4+ subsets of Type 1 diabetes patients.

The length of the CDR3 is 15 residues. Per the germline V gene, CDR1 is SGDLS and CDR2 is YYNGEE. With V trimmed by 6 bases and J by 0 bases, 5 bases remained unmatched. The investigators reverse transcribed all of the isolated RNA, so they sequenced expressed TCRB transcripts. Sequenced by immunoSEQ multiplex PCR; TCRdb stores in-frame clones only, minus some. Here the sample spans a few hundred thousand clones, just over 20% being singletons. This rearrangement joins TRBV9 to TRBJ2-3, with 9 bases lining up with TRBD2. Sequenced input: naive CD4+ T cells from blood. The sequence derives from a woman in her forties with type 1 diabetes. Here the CDR3 DNA reads TGTGCCAGCACCTCGACTAGCGGAAGCACAGATACGCAGTATTTT. Its protein is CASTSTSGSTDTQYF.